A single sample gave rise to the 23 T cell receptor beta chains below, sequenced in a study of identical twins. TCRdb analysed the 5' RACE reads with MiXCR anew, one entry per CDR3 protein. The repertoire consists of around 1.7 million distinct CDR3 sequences, with roughly a third occurring once and the leading ten covering less than 0.35%. Sequenced material: cord blood. The source of these receptors is a newborn girl in good health.

This clonotype came up a few times. The chain couples TRBV14 to TRBJ1-2; D is perhaps TRBD1 (5 bases). The CDR3 sequence is 16 residues long. The germline gives CDR1 SGHDN, CDR2 FVKESK. The ends were cut back, 1 base at V and 8 bases at J, with 20 bases in the middle. DNA for the CDR3: TGTGCCAGCAGCCAAGCGCTGGGACCGAGTGAGGACGGCTACACCTTC. Translated, it gives CASSQALGPSEDGYTF.

This clonotype was observed a handful of times. J is TRBJ2-5 and V is TRBV9, with 8 positions matching TRBD1. The last part of the DNA fits TRBJ2-7 better; the J call may be wrong. Germline values: CDR1 SGDLS, CDR2 YYNGEE. The CDR3 contains 14 residues. In nucleotides, the CDR3 is TGTGCCAGCAGCGTAGCCCTAACAGGGGGCGAGCAGTACTTC. Translated: CASSVALTGGEQYF.

J is TRBJ2-3 and V is TRBV28, with TRBD1 matching 7 bases. The CDR3 totals 12 residues. Trimming cost V 4 bases and J 9 bases; bases outside gene matches: 4. Germline loops: CDR1 MDHEN, CDR2 SYDVKM. The CDR3, as DNA: TGTGCCAGCAGTTGGGACAGCTGGACGCAGTATTTT. It encodes CASSWDSWTQYF.

The chain employs TRBV5-1 and TRBJ2-3, with D perhaps TRBD1 (5 bases). This CDR3 region has 17 residues. CDR1 and CDR2 from the germline V gene are SGHRS and YFSETQ. V lost 4 bases, J lost 3 bases, and 21 bases lay in between. Here the CDR3 DNA reads TGCGCCAGCAGCCCGTCTGGGGCCCAGAGAAGTACAGATACGCAGTATTTT. This translates into CASSPSGAQRSTDTQYF.

The chain couples TRBV20-1 to TRBJ2-1, with 11 bases aligning to TRBD2. Germline V gene sequence: CDR1 DFQATT, CDR2 SNEGSKA (reference sequence). V trimming: 5 bases; J trimming: 2 bases; junction bases outside the gene matches: 5. This CDR3 has 15 residues. CDR3 nucleotides: TGCAGTGCTCATAATAGCGGGGGGGCCTACAATGAGCAGTTCTTC. Translation: CSAHNSGGAYNEQFF.

The chain uses TRBV10-3 and TRBJ2-5, with 7 bases matching TRBD2. The CDR3 has 13 amino acids. The germline V gene encodes CDR1 ENHRY and CDR2 SYGVKD. V was clipped by 5 bases and J by 1 base; unmatched bases: 1. In nucleotides, the CDR3 is TGTGCCATCAGTTCTAGCGGCCAAGAGACCCAGTACTTC. It codes for CAISSSGQETQYF.

This clonotype was observed a few times. The rearrangement uses TRBV20-1 and TRBJ2-3, with D unresolved. Trimming removed 3 bases from V and 2 bases from J, with 9 bases in between. This CDR3 has 13 residues. Germline CDR1 is DFQATT and CDR2 is SNEGSKA (reference sequence). The CDR3 DNA follows: TGCAGTGCTAGCTTCGTACCCACAGATACGCAGTATTTT. It encodes CSASFVPTDTQYF.

The chain is built from TRBV29-1 and TRBJ2-5; D perhaps matches TRBD1 (5 bases). The CDR3 is made up of 13 amino acids. Germline V gene lookup returns CDR1 SQVTM and CDR2 ANQGSEA. V lost 4 bases, J lost 3 bases, and 12 bases lay in between. DNA of the CDR3: TGCAGCGTTGCAAACAGGACGAAAGAGACCCAGTACTTC. Residues: CSVANRTKETQYF.

Worth noting for this clonotype: Being one base from a much bigger clone, this may be a read error. The chain recombines TRBV29-1 with TRBJ2-1, with 10 bases lining up with TRBD1. The last part of the DNA fits TRBJ2-7 better; the J call may be wrong. The CDR3 is 14 residues long. The germline gives CDR1 SQVTM, CDR2 ANQGSEA. The CDR3 loop reads CSVETGGSYNEQYF. The CDR3 DNA sequence: TGCAGCGTAGAGACAGGGGGCTCCTACAATGAGCAGTACTTC.

About this clonotype: A single base separates this from a much larger clone, so it may be a read error. This chain joins TRBV2 and TRBJ2-1; D possibly corresponds to TRBD2 (5 bases). V lost 11 bases and J 13 bases, leaving 21 bases between the germline ends. The CDR3 is made up of 12 amino acids. Germline V gene sequence: CDR1 SNHLY, CDR2 FYNNEI. The CDR3 DNA reads as TGTGCCGGAAGGGAGATATTAGAGACCCAGTTCTTC. Its translation is CAGREILETQFF.

The chain uses TRBV27 and TRBJ2-2, with 12 nucleotides matching TRBD2. The CDR3 is 16 amino acids. Trimming took 3 bases from V and 4 from J; bases not matched to a gene: 3. Per the germline V gene, CDR1 is MNHEY and CDR2 is SMNVEV (reference sequence). DNA for the CDR3: TGTGCCAGCAGTTTTCTAGCGGGAGGGTTCACCGGGGAGCTGTTTTTT. Residues: CASSFLAGGFTGELFF.

The V gene is TRBV5-1, the J gene TRBJ1-1; D is perhaps TRBD1 (5 bases). V was pared by 3 bases and J by 7 bases, with 10 bases between. CDR3 length: 12 amino acids. Germline lookup yields CDR1 SGHRS and CDR2 YFSETQ. The CDR3 sequence: CASSSQGFEAFF. CDR3 DNA: TGCGCCAGCAGCTCCCAGGGTTTTGAAGCTTTCTTT.

In its sample, this clonotype was seen many times. The J gene is TRBJ1-2, the V gene TRBV20-1; D is undetermined. The CDR3 runs to 10 residues. Trimming took 5 bases from V and 8 from J, leaving 9 bases between them. Germline values: CDR1 DFQATT, CDR2 SNEGSKA (reference sequence). The CDR3 region is CSASRQGYTF. The CDR3 DNA reads as TGCAGTGCTTCCCGGCAGGGCTACACCTTC.

V gene TRBV2 combines with J gene TRBJ2-3; possible D gene TRBD2, 6 bases. V dropped 4 bases and J dropped 3 bases, with 14 bases sitting between them. Germline V gene data show CDR1 as SNHLY and CDR2 as FYNNEI. The CDR3 loop spans 15 amino acids. Here the CDR3 reads CASSALAARTDTQYF. As DNA, the CDR3 is TGTGCCAGCAGTGCTTTAGCGGCAAGGACAGATACGCAGTATTTT.

This clonotype showed up just a few times. A single base separates this from a much larger clone, so it may be a read error. The chain recombines TRBV5-1 with TRBJ2-4, with TRBD1 matching over 10 bases. CDR3 length: 14 residues. The J segment lost 8 bases and the V segment lost 2 bases, leaving 4 bases of the junction unmatched. From germline, CDR1 is SGHRS and CDR2 YFSETQ. The CDR3 DNA reads as TGCGCCAGCAGCTTCGGACAGGGGGTTGACATTCAGTACTTC. Protein sequence: CASSFGQGVDIQYF.

Ten or more counts support this clonotype. The rearrangement joins TRBV11-2 to TRBJ2-5; 9 bases map to TRBD2. Germline CDR1 reads SGHAT; CDR2 reads FQNNGV. Germline trimming cut 5 bases from V and 4 bases from J; bases unmatched to any gene: 2. The CDR3 sequence is 13 residues long. As DNA, the CDR3 is TGTGCCAGCAGCCTGACTAGCGGAGAGACCCAGTACTTC. This translates into CASSLTSGETQYF. The variable domain in full, with the rest retrieved from reference TRBV11-2 and TRBJ2-5, is EAGVAQSPRYKIIEKRQSVAFWCNPISGHATLYWYQQILGQGPKLLIQFQNNGVVDDSQLPKDRFSAERLKGVDSTLKIQPAKLEDSAVYLCASSLTSGETQYFGPGTRLLVL.

Note on this clonotype: A junction boundary mismatches the germline segment, possibly from a read error. The chain has TRBV2 and TRBJ2-1; D is perhaps TRBD1 or TRBD2 (6 bases each). Per germline, CDR1 SNHLY and CDR2 FYNNEI. The CDR3 consists of 14 residues. For the CDR3, the DNA is TGTGCCGGAAGTCGGGGGCTCTCCTACAGTGAGCAGTTCTTC. Translation gives CAGSRGLSYSEQFF.

This clonotype was counted between two and nine times. CDR3 amino acids: CASSYSLSGGIHNEQFF. In nucleotides, the CDR3 is TGTGCCAGCAGTTATTCCCTAAGCGGGGGGATCCACAATGAGCAGTTCTTC. The J gene is TRBJ2-1, the V gene TRBV5-6; 9 nucleotides line up with TRBD2. In germline, CDR1 is SGHDT, CDR2 YYEEEE. This CDR3 has 17 amino acids. V was clipped by 5 bases and J by 5 bases; unmatched bases: 14.

The chain uses TRBV4-1 and TRBJ2-1; 14 bases agree with TRBD2. The junction had 11 bases not matched to a gene; V was cut back by 4 bases and J by 9 bases. The V gene's germline CDR1 is MGHRA and CDR2 YSYEKL. This CDR3 comprises 17 residues. The CDR3 DNA reads as TGCGCCAGCAGCCGACGGCCGGGACTAGCGGGAGAAGTTGAGCAGTTCTTC. Encoded protein: CASSRRPGLAGEVEQFF.

This sequence joins TRBV20-1 and TRBJ2-5, with D tentatively TRBD1 (6 bases). The V end lost 4 bases, the J end lost 5 bases, and 11 bases lay between the germline ends. The CDR3 covers 12 residues. From germline, CDR1 is DFQATT and CDR2 SNEGSKA (reference sequence). The CDR3 region is CSAIGGAETQYF. The CDR3 DNA is TGCAGTGCTATAGGGGGAGCTGAGACCCAGTACTTC.

This clonotype was observed a few times. CDR3 DNA: TGTGCCAGCCGGACTAGCGGGAACGTTCGGGACATTCAGTACTTC. Its translation is CASRTSGNVRDIQYF. The rearrangement joins TRBV2 to TRBJ2-4, with TRBD2 matching 12 bases. CDR1 SNHLY and CDR2 FYNNEI come from the germline V gene. The CDR3 has 15 amino acids. With V trimmed by 8 bases and J by 8 bases, 10 bases remained unmatched. Using reference TRBV2 and TRBJ2-4 for the parts outside the CDR3, the full variable domain is EPEVTQTPSHQVTQMGQEVILRCVPISNHLYFYWYRQILGQKVEFLVSFYNNEISEKSEIFDDQFSVERPDGSNFTLKIRSTKLEDSAMYFCASRTSGNVRDIQYFGAGTRLSVL.

This clonotype was observed a few times. This chain's CDR3 is CASSRDRARSNIQYF. The CDR3 region has the DNA TGTGCCAGCAGCAGGGACAGGGCTCGTAGCAACATTCAGTACTTC. This sequence joins TRBV5-4 and TRBJ2-4; 9 bases align to TRBD1. This CDR3 has 15 residues. The ends lost 4 bases at V and 7 bases at J; junction bases unmatched: 9. From germline, CDR1 is SGHNT and CDR2 YYREEE (reference sequence).

This clonotype occurred many times. The chain joins TRBV20-1 to TRBJ2-3; D call uncertain. V was pared by 0 bases and J by 6 bases, with 4 bases between. CDR1 is DFQATT, CDR2 SNEGSKA, per germline (reference sequence). The CDR3 totals 11 residues. CDR3 amino acids: CSARDGDTQYF. CDR3 in DNA: TGCAGTGCTAGAGATGGGGATACGCAGTATTTT.